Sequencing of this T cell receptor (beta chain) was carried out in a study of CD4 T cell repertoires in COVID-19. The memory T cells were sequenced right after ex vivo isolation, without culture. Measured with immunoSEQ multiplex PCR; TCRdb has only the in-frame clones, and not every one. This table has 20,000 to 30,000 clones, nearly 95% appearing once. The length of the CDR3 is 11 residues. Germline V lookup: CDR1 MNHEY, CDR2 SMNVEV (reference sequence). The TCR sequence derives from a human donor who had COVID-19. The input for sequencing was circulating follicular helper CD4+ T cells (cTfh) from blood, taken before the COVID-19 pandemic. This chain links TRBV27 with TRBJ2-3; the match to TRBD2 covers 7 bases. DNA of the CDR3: TGTGGAGGGAGGGGCACAGATACGCAGTATTTT. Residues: CGGRGTDTQYF.